This record looks at one TCR beta chain sequence and its context. The antigen is not known. These data originate in a study of shared clonotypes between healthy human individuals. Study conclusions and caveats: Naive CD4 clonotypes were shared across a handful of donors at 4% to 5%.

Naive CD8 cells lacked CD45RO, underwent positive selection for CCR7 and left out terminally differentiated effector memory CD45RA+ cells. Produced via immunoSEQ multiplex PCR; TCRdb's table is partial and in-frame only. The profile shows about 590,000 clones, around 95% of them singletons. This CDR3 contains 18 residues. V lost 5 bases, J lost 4 bases, and 14 bases stayed unmatched. Looked up from germline, CDR1 is PRHDT and CDR2 is FYEKMQ (reference sequence). This chain joins TRBV13 and TRBJ2-1; 10 bases line up with TRBD2. The material sequenced was naive CD8+ T cells sorted from blood. The sequence derives from a woman younger than 45 in good health. CDR3: CASSPQVASGSRYNEQFF. As DNA, the CDR3 is TGTGCCAGCAGCCCGCAGGTGGCTAGCGGGAGTAGGTACAATGAGCAGTTCTTC.